Shown below are 2 T cell receptor beta chains from a single sample sequenced in a study of blood T cell repertoires in COVID-19. Clones were sequenced by immunoSEQ multiplex PCR, and TCRdb holds only the in-frame ones, with some missing. This table has about 200,000 clones, 88% appearing once. The sequenced sample was peripheral blood. These receptors originate from a man aged 40-55 years with active or convalescent COVID-19.

In DNA, the CDR3 is TGTGCCAGCAGTTACTCGACGGGGTTTGGTGGCTACACCTTC. As protein: CASSYSTGFGGYTF. The gene calls are TRBV6-5 and TRBJ1-2; no reliable D call. Germline CDR1 and CDR2: MNHEY and SVGAGI. Between the trimmed V and J ends, which lost 0 bases and 7 bases, there was a span of 12 bases. There are 14 residues in the CDR3.

V gene TRBV6-5 combines with J gene TRBJ2-2; 7 bases agree with TRBD1. The CDR3 covers 14 residues. V dropped 6 bases and J dropped 5; count of bases not matched to a gene: 6. From germline, CDR1 is MNHEY and CDR2 SVGAGI. The CDR3 nucleotides read TGTGCCAGCAGGACATACAGGGGAACCGGGGAGCTGTTTTTT. Translated, it gives CASRTYRGTGELFF.